This T cell receptor beta chain was profiled in a study of cytomegalovirus exposure and HLA in healthy donors. The study's findings and limits: An analysis done earlier found most TCR beta V segments productive about 87% or about 30% of the time. While the bulk of TCR sequences proved rare, some public TCRs turned up in many donors. Reports state that TCR beta sequences accurately predicted most subjects' HLA-A and HLA-B alleles.

On this clone itself: Its antigen is as yet unknown. The junction differs from germline at one of its ends, possibly a read error.

Primers: 60 Vbeta forward and 13 Jbeta reverse. Method: immunoSEQ multiplex PCR; TCRdb's copy keeps in-frame clones and lacks some. The sample table sets out some 130,000 clones. The sample was PBMCs. This TCR was recovered from a man aged 18 to 29 in good health and CMV-seronegative.

For the CDR3, the DNA is TGTGCCAGCAGCGTGGGTGGTCCGCTAGCGGGGGGCAAGGAGTTTTTT. This gives the protein CASSVGGPLAGGKEFF. The rearrangement links TRBV7-2 to TRBJ2-3; TRBD2 matches at 11 bases. In germline, CDR1 is SGHTA, CDR2 FQGNSA. This CDR3 has 16 amino acids. Variable domain in full (rest from reference TRBV7-2 and TRBJ2-3): GAGVSQSPSNKVTEKGKDVELRCDPISGHTALYWYRQSLGQGLEFLIYFQGNSAPDKSGLPSDRFSAERTGGSVSTLTIQRTQQEDSAVYLCASSVGGPLAGGKEFFGPGTRLTVL.